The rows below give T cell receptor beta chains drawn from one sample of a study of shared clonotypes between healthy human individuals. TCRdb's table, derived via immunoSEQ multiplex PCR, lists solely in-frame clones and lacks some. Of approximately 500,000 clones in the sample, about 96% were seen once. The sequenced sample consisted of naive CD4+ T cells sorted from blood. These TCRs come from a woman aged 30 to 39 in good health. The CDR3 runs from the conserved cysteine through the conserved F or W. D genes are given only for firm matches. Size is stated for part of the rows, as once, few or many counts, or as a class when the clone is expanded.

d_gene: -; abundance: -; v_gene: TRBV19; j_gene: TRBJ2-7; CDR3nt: TGTGCCAGTAAGGGGGGCTACGAGCAGTACTTC; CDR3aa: CASKGGYEQYF
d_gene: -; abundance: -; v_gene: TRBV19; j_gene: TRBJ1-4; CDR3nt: TGTGCCAGTAGTAAAGGTGGCAGGTTCCGTGAAAAACTGTTTTTT; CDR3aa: CASSKGGRFREKLFF
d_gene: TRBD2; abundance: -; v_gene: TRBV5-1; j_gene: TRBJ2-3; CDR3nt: TGCGCCAGCAGCTTGGTTGCGGGAGGCACAGATACGCAGTATTTT; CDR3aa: CASSLVAGGTDTQYF
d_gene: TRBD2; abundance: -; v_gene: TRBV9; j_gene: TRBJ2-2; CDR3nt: TGTGCCAGCAGCGTAGGCGGGAGGTCCGGGGAGCTGTTTTTT; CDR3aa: CASSVGGRSGELFF
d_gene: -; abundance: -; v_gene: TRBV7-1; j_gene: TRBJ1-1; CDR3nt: TGTGCCAGCAGCCCCCTGGGGAGTGGGAACACTGAAGCTTTCTTT; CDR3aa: CASSPLGSGNTEAFF
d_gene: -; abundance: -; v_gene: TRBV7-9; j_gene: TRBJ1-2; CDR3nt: TGTGCCAGCAGCTTAGGGGGGATACAGGAGACCTATGGCTACACCTTC; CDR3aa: CASSLGGIQETYGYTF
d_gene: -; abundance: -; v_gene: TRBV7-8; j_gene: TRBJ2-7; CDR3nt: TGTGCCAGCAGCTTAGCCGTCCGGGCCCGCGAGCAGTACTTC; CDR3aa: CASSLAVRAREQYF
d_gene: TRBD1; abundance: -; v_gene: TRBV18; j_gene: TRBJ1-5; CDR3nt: TGTGCCAGCTCAGGCGGTCCAGGGGGCGCCGATCAGCCCCAGCATTTT; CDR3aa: CASSGGPGGADQPQHF
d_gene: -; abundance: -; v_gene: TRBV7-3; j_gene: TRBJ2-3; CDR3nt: TGTGCCAGCAGCTTAGCTAGCCCAGATACGCAGTATTTT; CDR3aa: CASSLASPDTQYF
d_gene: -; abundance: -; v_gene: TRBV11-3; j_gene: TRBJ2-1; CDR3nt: TGTGCCAGCAGCCTACAGGACGGTTCCTACAATGAGCAGTTCTTC; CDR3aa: CASSLQDGSYNEQFF
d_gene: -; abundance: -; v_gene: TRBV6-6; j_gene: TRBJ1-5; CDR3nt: TGTGCCAGCCGTCTAGGGGGGGGAGAGCAGCCCCAGCATTTT; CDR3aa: CASRLGGGEQPQHF
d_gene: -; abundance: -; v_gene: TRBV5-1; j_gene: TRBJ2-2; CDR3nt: TGCGCCAGCAGCCTGGCGAGGGACGGTTGGCCCGGGGAGCTGTTTTTT; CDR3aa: CASSLARDGWPGELFF
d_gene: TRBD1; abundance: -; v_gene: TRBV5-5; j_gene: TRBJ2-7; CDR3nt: TGTGCCAGCAGCCGTGGGACAGGGGGAGAGCAGTACTTC; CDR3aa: CASSRGTGGEQYF
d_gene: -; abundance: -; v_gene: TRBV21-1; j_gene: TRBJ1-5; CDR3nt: TGTGCCAGCAGCAAAGAGGGAACAGCAAGCAATCAGCCCCAGCATTTT; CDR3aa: CASSKEGTASNQPQHF
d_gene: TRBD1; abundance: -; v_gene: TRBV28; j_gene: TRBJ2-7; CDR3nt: TGTGCCAGCAGCCTTGGGGACAGGAAAGGATCGTACGAGCAGTACTTC; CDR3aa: CASSLGDRKGSYEQYF
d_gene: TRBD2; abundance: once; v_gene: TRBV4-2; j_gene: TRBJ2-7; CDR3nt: TGTGCCAGCAGCCGAGAGACTAGCGGGAGTAACGAGCAGTACTTC; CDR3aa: CASSRETSGSNEQYF
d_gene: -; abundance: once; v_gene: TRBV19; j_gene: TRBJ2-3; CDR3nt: TGTGCCAGTAGTATAACCTCAAGTACGCAGTATTTT; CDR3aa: CASSITSSTQYF
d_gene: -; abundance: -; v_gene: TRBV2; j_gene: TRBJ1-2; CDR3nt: TGTGCCTCAGCACCAGATAACTATGGCTACACCTTC; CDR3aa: CASAPDNYGYTF
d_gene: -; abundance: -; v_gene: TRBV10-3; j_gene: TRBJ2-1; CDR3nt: TGTGCCATGAAATGGGACAGCGGGTCAGAGCAGTTCTTC; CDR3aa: CAMKWDSGSEQFF
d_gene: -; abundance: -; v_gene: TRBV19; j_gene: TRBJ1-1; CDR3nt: TGTGCCAGTAGTATACGGGGGAGGGTCGAGAAGACTGAAGCTTTCTTT; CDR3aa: CASSIRGRVEKTEAFF
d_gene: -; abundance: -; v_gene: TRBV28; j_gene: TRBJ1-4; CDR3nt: TGTGCCAGCAGTTTATTGTCTCTATCTATGAATGAAAAACTGTTTTTT; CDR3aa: CASSLLSLSMNEKLFF
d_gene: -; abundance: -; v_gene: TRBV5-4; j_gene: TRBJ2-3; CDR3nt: TGTGCCAGCAGCTTCATTAGAAAAGTTGATACGCAGTATTTT; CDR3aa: CASSFIRKVDTQYF
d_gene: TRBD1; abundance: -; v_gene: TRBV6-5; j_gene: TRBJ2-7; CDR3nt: TGTGCCAGCAGTCCCCCGGGACAGAATTACGAGCAGTACTTC; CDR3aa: CASSPPGQNYEQYF
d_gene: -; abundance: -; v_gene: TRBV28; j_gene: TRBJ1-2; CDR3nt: TGTGCCAGCTCCCTGTTGGGGGGGCAATCCTATGGCTACACCTTC; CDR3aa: CASSLLGGQSYGYTF
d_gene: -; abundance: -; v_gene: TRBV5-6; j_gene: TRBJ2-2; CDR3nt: TGTGCCAGCAGCTTGCGTCCCACCGGGGAGCTGTTTTTT; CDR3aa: CASSLRPTGELFF
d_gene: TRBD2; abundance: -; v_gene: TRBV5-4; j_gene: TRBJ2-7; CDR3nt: TGTGCCAGCAGCTTGGAGCGGGAGGGGATCTACGAGCAGTACTTC; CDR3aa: CASSLEREGIYEQYF
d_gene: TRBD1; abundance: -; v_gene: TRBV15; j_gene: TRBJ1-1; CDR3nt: TGTGCCACCAGGTTAAATCTGGACAGGTACACTGAAGCTTTCTTT; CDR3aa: CATRLNLDRYTEAFF
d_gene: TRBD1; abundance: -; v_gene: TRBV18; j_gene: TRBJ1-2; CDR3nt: TGTGCCAGCTCACCACCTCTGACAGGGGGTGTCCGTCCAAGCTATGGCTACACCTTC; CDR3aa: CASSPPLTGGVRPSYGYTF
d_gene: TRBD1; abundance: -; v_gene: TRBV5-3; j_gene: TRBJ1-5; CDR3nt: TGTGCCAGAAGCTGCCGACAGGGAAGCAATCAGCCCCAGCATTTT; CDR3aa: CARSCRQGSNQPQHF
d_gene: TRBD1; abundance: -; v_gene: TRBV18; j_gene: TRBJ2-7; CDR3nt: TGTGCCAGCTCACCACCCCGGGACAGGACCATCTCTGAGCAGTACTTC; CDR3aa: CASSPPRDRTISEQYF
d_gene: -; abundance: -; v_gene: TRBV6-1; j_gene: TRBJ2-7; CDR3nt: TGTGCCACCCTTGCCGGCAGCCTATACGAGCAGTACTTC; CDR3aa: CATLAGSLYEQYF
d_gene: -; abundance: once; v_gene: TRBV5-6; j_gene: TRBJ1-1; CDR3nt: TGTGCCAGCAGCTTCGGGGTCAGCATGAACACTGAAGCTTTCTTT; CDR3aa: CASSFGVSMNTEAFF
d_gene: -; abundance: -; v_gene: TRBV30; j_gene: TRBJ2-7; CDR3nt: TGTGCCTGGAGTCCCGGCCGGTTGGATAGGCAGCAGTACTTC; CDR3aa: CAWSPGRLDRQQYF
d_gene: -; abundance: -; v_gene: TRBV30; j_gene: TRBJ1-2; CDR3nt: TGTGCCTGGAGTCCGGGGAACTATGGCTACACCTTC; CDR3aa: CAWSPGNYGYTF
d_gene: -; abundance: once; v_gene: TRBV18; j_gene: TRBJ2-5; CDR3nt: TGTGCCAGCTCACCACAGGTTGGCAGCCAAGAGACCCAGTACTTC; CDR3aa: CASSPQVGSQETQYF
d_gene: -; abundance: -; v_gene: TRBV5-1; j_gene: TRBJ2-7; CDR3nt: TGCGCCAGCAGCTTCGGTGACCTCTCCTACGAGCAGTACTTC; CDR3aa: CASSFGDLSYEQYF
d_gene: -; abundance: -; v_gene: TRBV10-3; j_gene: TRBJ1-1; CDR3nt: TGTGCCAACTTACATTTTTCCACTGAAGCTTTCTTT; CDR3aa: CANLHFSTEAFF
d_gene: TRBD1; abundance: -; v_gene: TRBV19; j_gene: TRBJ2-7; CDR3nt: TGTGCCACCGAAGATACCGGGACAGGGACCTACGAGCAGTACTTC; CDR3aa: CATEDTGTGTYEQYF
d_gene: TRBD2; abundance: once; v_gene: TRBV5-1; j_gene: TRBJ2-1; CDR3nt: TGCGCCAGCAGCTCCGGGACTAGGGGGATGGATGAGCAGTTCTTC; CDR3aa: CASSSGTRGMDEQFF
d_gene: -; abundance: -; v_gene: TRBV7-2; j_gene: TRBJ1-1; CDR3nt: TGTGCCAGCAGCTTAGGGCCGCCTCGGAGCACTGAAGCTTTCTTT; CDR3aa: CASSLGPPRSTEAFF
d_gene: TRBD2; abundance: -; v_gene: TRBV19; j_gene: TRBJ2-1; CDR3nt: TGTGCTAGCGGACTAGCGGGACTGGTTGAGCAGTTCTTC; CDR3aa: CASGLAGLVEQFF
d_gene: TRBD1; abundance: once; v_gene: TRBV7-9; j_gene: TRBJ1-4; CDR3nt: TGTGCCAGCAGCTTATCCCCCCCGGGACAGGGGATAGGAAAACTGTTTTTT; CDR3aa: CASSLSPPGQGIGKLFF
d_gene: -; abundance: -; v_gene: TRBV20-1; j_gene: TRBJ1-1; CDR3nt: TGCAGTGCTAATAGGAACACTGAAGCTTTCTTT; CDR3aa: CSANRNTEAFF
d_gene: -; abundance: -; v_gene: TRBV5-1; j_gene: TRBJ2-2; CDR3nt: TGCGCCAGCAGCTTGAGACGGTACACCGGGGAGCTGTTTTTT; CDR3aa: CASSLRRYTGELFF
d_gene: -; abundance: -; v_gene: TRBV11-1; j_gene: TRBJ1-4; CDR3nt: TGTGCCAGCAGCACCCTAGGAACTAATGAAAAACTGTTTTTT; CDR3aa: CASSTLGTNEKLFF
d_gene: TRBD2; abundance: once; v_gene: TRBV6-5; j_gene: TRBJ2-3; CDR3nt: TGTGCCAGCAGTTTTAGCGGGGCGCTGGGAGATACGCAGTATTTT; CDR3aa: CASSFSGALGDTQYF
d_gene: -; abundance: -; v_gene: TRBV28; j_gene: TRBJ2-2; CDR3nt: TGTGCCAGCACCAAGCTTTCCGGGGAGCTGTTTTTT; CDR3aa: CASTKLSGELFF
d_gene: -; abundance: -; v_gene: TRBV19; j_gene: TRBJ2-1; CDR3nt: TGTGCCAGTAGGGTTGCGGTAGACTCCTACAATGAGCAGTTCTTC; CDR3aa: CASRVAVDSYNEQFF
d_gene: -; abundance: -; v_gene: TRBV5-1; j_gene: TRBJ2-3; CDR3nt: TGCGCCAGCAGCTTGGTCCAGGGACGCACAGATACGCAGTATTTT; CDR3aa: CASSLVQGRTDTQYF
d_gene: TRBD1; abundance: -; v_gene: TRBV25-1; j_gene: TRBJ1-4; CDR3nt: TGTGCCAGCAGTGAGTACAGGGGCACTAATGAAAAACTGTTTTTT; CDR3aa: CASSEYRGTNEKLFF
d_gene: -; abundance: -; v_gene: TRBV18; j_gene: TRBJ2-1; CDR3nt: TGTACCAGCTCACCGTTAAACAATGAGCAGTTCTTC; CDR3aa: CTSSPLNNEQFF
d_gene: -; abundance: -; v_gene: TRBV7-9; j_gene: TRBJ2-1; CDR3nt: TGTGCCAGCAGCTTAGCCTCTAATGAGCAGTTCTTC; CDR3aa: CASSLASNEQFF
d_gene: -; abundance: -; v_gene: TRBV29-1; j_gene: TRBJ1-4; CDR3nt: TGCAGCGCCCGGGGTGCTACTAATGAAAAACTGTTTTTT; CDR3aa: CSARGATNEKLFF
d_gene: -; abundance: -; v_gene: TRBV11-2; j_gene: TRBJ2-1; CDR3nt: TGTGCCAGCAGCTTGGACAAGTCCTACAATGAGCAGTTCTTC; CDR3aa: CASSLDKSYNEQFF
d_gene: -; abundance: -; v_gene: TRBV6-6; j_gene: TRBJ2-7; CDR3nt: TGTGCCAGCTTCGAGCAGTACTTC; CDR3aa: CASFEQYF